Sequencing of this T cell receptor beta chain was carried out in a study of blood T cells in healthy people across ages. This CDR3 is 17 amino acids long. V trimming: 2 bases; J trimming: 10 bases; junction bases outside the gene matches: 12. Germline V gene data show CDR1 as LGHDT and CDR2 as YNNKEL (reference sequence). The study recruited healthy Caucasian donors from Russia who were aged about 6 to 95. About this clonotype: The antigen remains unidentified.

Study-wide results and limits: Percentage of naive T cells showed a strong correlation with TCR beta diversity. Conclusively comparing naive with antigen-experienced cells was impossible with unsorted PBMCs.

Then a second PCR, running roughly 7 to 11 cycles, was carried out with a sample-barcoded 5' primer and a J-beta primer mix. A single record per CDR3 protein comes from TCRdb applying MiXCR to the 5' RACE reads. Of roughly 1.7 million distinct CDR3 sequences listed, roughly 30% are singletons. The clonotype comes from a woman aged 25 to 39 in good health. The chain links TRBV3-1 to TRBJ1-6, with 9 bases lining up with TRBD1. Source material: blood. This CDR3 reads CASSQYNGRDRVSPLHF. Here the CDR3 DNA reads TGTGCCAGCAGCCAATATAACGGCCGGGACAGGGTCTCACCCCTCCACTTT. The variable domain in full, with the rest retrieved from reference TRBV3-1 and TRBJ1-6, is DTAVSQTPKYLVTQMGNDKSIKCEQNLGHDTMYWYKQDSKKFLKIMFSYNNKELIINETVPNRFSPKSPDKAHLNLHINSLELGDSAVYFCASSQYNGRDRVSPLHFGNGTRLTVT.